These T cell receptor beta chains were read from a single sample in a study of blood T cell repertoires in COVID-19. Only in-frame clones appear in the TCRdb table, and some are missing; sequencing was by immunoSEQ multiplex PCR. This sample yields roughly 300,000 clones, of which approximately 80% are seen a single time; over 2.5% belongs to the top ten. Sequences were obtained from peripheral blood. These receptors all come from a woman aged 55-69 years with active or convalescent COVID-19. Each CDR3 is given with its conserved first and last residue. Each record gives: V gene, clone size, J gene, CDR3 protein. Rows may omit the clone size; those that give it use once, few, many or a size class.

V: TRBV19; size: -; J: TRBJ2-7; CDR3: CASSTVGGYEQYF
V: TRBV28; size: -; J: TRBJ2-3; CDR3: CASSPGQGTDTQYF
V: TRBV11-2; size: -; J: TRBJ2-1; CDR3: CASSLVGGAWYNEQFF
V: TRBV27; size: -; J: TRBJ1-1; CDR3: CASRLHNTKGMNTEAFF
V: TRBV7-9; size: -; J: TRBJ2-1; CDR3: CASSLAGGLHNEQFF
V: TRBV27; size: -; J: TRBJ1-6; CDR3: CASSFGLERSPLHF
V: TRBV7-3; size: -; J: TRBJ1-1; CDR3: CASSLYVNTEAFF
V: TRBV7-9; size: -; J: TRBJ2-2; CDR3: CASSLASGLAGTGELFF
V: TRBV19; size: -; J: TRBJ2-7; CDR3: CASMSSGHSYEQYF
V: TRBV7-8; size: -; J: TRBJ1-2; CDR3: CASSLDRAGYGYTF
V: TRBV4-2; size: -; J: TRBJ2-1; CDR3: CASSQDGLAGGLGNEQFF
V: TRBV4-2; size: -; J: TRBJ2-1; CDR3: CASSQATGTGVNEQFF
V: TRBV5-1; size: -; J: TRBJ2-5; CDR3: CASSPTSGGGAETQYF
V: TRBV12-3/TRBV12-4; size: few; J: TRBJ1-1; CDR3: CASSQGLEAFF
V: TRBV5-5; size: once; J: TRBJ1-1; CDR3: CASFAGTGTTEAFF
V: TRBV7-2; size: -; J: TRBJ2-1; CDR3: CASSASGGPYNEQFF
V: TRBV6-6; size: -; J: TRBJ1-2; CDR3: CASSYSTTDKGYGYTF
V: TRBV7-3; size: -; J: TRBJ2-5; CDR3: CASSLRGGKGETQYF
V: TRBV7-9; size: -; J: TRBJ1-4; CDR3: CASSLAGQGAFNEKLFF
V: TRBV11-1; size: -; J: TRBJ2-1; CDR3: CASSLLDNEQFF
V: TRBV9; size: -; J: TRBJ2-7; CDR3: CASTRSGRSYEQYF
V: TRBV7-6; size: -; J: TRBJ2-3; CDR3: CASSLEASGATDTQYF
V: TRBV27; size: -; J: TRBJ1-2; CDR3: CASSQRATGGSHGYTF
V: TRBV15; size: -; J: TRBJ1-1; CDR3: CATSHLLGQGAVGRAFF
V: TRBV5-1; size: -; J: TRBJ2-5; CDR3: CATRDSGQETQYF
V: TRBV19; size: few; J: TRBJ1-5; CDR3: CASSIDHRSNQPQHF
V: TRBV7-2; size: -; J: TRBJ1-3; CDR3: CASSTDRNPGNTIYF
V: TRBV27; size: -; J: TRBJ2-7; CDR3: CASSPNSYEQYF
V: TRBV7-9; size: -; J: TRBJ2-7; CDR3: CASSRREQLAYEQYF
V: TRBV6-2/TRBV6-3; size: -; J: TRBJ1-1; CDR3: CASTPGQYTEAFF
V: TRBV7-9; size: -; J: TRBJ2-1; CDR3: CASSLREQFF
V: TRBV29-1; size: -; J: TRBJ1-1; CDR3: CSVESGRNTEAFF
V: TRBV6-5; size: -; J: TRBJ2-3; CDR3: CASRTGTSRTDTQYF
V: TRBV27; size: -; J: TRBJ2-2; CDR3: CASSLRLANGELFF
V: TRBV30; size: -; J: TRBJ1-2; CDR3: CAWSVPGTGDNRYTF
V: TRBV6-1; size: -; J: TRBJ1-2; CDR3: CASSEPSPGQGASNYGYTF
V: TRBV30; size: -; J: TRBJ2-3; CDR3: CAWSGEGAGTDTQYF
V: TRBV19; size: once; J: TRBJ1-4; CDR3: CASSRITGTLNEKLFF
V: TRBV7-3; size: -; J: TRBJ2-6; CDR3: CASSLGVRVSGANVLTF
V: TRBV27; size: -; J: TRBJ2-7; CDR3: CASSLSHSTGTLADEQYF
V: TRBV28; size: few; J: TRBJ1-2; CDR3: CASVPGGQGGGYTF
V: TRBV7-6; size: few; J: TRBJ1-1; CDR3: CASSLSRTAEAFF
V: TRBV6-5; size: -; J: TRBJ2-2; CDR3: CASSFGTGDTGELFF
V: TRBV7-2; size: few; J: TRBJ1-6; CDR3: CASSLAVGQGSSPLHF
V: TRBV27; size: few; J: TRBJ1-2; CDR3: CASSLRGADGYTF
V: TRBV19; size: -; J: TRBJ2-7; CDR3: CASSLGTGGSYEQYF
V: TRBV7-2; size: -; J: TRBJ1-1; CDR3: CASSPQGADTEAFF
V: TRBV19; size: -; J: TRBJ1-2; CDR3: CASNLGQGIYGYTF
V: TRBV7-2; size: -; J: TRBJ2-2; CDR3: CASSLKAGDGQELFF
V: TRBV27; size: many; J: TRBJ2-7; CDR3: CASSLEAGGAYEQYF
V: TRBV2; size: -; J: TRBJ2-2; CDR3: CASSVEVTGELFF
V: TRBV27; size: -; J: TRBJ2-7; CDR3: CASSGRSLGRGLSYEQYF
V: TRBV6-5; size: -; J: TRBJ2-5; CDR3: CASSPSEAQETQYF
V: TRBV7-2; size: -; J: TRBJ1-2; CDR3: CASSQTGGKYGYTF
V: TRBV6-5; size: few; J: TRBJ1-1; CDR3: CASIPDRGRLTEAFF
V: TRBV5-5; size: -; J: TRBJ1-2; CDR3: CASSLAGNYGYTF
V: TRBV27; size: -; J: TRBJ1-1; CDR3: CASSFETGVTEAFF
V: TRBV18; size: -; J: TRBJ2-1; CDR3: CASSPGTGASSYNEQFF
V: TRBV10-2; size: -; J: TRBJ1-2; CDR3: CASNANSRNYGYTF